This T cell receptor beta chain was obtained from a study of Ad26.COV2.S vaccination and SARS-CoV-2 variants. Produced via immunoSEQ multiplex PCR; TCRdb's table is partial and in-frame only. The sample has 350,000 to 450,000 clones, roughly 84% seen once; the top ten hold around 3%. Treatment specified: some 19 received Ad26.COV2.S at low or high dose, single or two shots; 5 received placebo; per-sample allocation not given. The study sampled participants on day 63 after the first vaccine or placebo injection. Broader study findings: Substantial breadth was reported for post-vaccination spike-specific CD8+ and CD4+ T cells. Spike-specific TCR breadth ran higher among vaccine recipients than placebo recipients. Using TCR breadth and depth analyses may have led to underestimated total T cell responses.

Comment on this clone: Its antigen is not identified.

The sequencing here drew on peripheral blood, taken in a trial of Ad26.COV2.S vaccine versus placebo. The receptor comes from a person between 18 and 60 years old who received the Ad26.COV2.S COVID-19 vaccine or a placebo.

Written as DNA, the CDR3 is TGTGCCAGCAGCGTAGGAGTTGGCTCTGGGGCCAACGTCCTGACTTTC. It yields the protein CASSVGVGSGANVLTF. The chain employs TRBV9 and TRBJ2-6, with D unclear. Per germline, CDR1 SGDLS and CDR2 YYNGEE. The CDR3 is made up of 16 amino acids. The V gene lost 0 bases and the J gene lost 0 bases, with 7 bases spanning the gap.